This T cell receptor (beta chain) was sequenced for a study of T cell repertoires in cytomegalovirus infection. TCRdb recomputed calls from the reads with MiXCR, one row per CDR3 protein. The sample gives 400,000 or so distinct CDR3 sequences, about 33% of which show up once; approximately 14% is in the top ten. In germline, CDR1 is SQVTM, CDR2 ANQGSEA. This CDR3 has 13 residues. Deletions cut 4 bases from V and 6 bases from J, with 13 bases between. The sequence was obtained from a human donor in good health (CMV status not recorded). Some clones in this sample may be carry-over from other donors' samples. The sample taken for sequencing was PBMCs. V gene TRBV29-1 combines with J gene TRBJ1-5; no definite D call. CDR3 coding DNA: TGCAGCGTTGTTTCCGGGATCGGTCAGCCCCAGCATTTT. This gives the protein CSVVSGIGQPQHF.